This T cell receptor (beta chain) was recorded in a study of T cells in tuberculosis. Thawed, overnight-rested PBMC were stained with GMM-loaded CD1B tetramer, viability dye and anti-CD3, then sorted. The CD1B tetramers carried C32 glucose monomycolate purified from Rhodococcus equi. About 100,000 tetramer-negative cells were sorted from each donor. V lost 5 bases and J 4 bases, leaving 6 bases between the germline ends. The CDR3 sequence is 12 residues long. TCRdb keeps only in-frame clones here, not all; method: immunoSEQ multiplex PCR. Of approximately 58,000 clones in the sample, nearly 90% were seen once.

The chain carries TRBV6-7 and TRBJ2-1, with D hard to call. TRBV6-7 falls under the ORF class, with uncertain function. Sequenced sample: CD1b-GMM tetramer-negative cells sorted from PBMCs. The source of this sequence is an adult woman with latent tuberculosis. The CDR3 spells CASSLQYNEQFF. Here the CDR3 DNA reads TGTGCCAGCAGTCTACAGTACAATGAGCAGTTCTTC.